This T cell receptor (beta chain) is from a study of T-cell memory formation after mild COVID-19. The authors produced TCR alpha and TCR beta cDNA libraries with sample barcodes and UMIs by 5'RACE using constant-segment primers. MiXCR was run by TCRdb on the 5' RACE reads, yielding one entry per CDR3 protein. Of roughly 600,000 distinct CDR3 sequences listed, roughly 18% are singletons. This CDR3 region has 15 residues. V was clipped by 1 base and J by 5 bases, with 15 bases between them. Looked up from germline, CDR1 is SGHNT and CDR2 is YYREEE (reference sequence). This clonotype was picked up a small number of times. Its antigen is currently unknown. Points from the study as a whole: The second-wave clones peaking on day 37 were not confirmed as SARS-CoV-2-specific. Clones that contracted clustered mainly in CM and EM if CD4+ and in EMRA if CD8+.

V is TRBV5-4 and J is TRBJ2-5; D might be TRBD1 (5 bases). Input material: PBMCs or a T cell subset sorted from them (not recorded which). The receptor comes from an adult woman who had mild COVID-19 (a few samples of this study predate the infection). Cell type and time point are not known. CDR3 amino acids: CASSLFSGMKETQYF. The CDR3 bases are TGTGCCAGCAGCTTGTTCTCAGGGATGAAGGAGACCCAGTACTTC.